The next 20 T cell receptor beta chains were all read from a single sample in a study of T-cell reconstitution after alpha-beta-depleted transplantation in children. Molecular barcoding with unique molecular identifiers was used for the TCRbeta library. TCRdb redid the calling of the PCR reads with MiXCR, one entry per CDR3 protein. The repertoire includes approximately 390,000 distinct CDR3 sequences, about a tenth of them detected once, and 4.5% to 7% sits in the top ten. The source was PBMCs from the stem cell graft donor, collected from the stem cell graft. These receptors were collected from a human donor who donated a stem cell graft to a child with acute myeloid leukemia.

The genes are TRBV20-1 and TRBJ2-3; TRBD2 aligns across 13 bases. Germline CDR1 is DFQATT and CDR2 is SNEGSKA (reference sequence). The CDR3 extends over 16 amino acids. J lost 5 bases, V lost 6 bases, and 11 bases had no gene match. CDR3 coding DNA: TGCAGTGCGCCCGAACTAGCGGGAGGGTCTGTAGATACGCAGTATTTT. Its protein is CSAPELAGGSVDTQYF.

At least ten counts were recorded for this clonotype. The V call is TRBV7-2, the J call TRBJ2-3, with 8 bases fitting TRBD1. Trimming took 0 bases from V and 3 from J; bases not matched to a gene: 5. Germline CDR1 and CDR2: SGHTA and FQGNSA. The CDR3 consists of 16 residues. Here the CDR3 reads CASSLAYQGATDTQYF. In DNA, the CDR3 is TGTGCCAGCAGCTTAGCGTACCAGGGGGCAACAGATACGCAGTATTTT. Filled out from reference TRBV7-2 and TRBJ2-3, the complete variable domain reads GAGVSQSPSNKVTEKGKDVELRCDPISGHTALYWYRQSLGQGLEFLIYFQGNSAPDKSGLPSDRFSAERTGGSVSTLTIQRTQQEDSAVYLCASSLAYQGATDTQYFGPGTRLTVL.

This clonotype was seen more than once but under ten times. The chain is built from TRBV5-1 and TRBJ2-1; the match to TRBD2 covers 12 bases. This CDR3 is built from 15 residues. The germline V gene has CDR1 SGHRS and CDR2 YFSETQ. Losses at the gene ends were 1 base for V and 8 bases for J; bases not matched to a gene: 4. The CDR3 nucleotides read TGCGCCAGCAGCTTGAGGACTAGCGGGGTCGATGAGCAGTTCTTC. It translates to CASSLRTSGVDEQFF.

This clonotype has ten or more counts. The rearrangement uses TRBV29-1 and TRBJ2-5; D may be TRBD1 or TRBD2 (7 bases each). V dropped 7 bases and J dropped 7 bases, with 16 bases sitting between them. Germline V gene lookup returns CDR1 SQVTM and CDR2 ANQGSEA. This CDR3 has 12 amino acids. The CDR3 DNA reads TGCAGCGCTGGGGGGGACAGCGCGACCCAGTACTTC. Translation: CSAGGDSATQYF.

This clonotype came up many times. The CDR3 sequence is CASSRIGGSYEQYF. CDR3 DNA: TGTGCCAGCAGCCGAATAGGGGGCTCCTACGAGCAGTACTTC. The rearrangement joins TRBV7-2 to TRBJ2-7; a weak D match, TRBD1 (6 bases). From germline, CDR1 is SGHTA and CDR2 FQGNSA. Trimming shortened V by 5 bases and J by 0 bases, and 11 bases separated the two germline ends. CDR3 length equals 14 residues. Combining the CDR3 with reference TRBV7-2 and TRBJ2-7 gives the whole variable domain GAGVSQSPSNKVTEKGKDVELRCDPISGHTALYWYRQSLGQGLEFLIYFQGNSAPDKSGLPSDRFSAERTGGSVSTLTIQRTQQEDSAVYLCASSRIGGSYEQYFGPGTRLTVT.

This clonotype has only a few counts. The V call is TRBV3-1, the J call TRBJ1-2; no reliable D call. The germline V and J ends were trimmed by 4 bases and 4 bases, with 10 bases remaining between them. Germline CDR1 LGHDT, CDR2 YNNKEL (reference sequence). The CDR3 contains 13 residues. The CDR3 bases are TGTGCCAGCAGCCCGCCCGGCCTCTATGGCTACACCTTC. It yields the protein CASSPPGLYGYTF.

The genes are TRBV4-3 and TRBJ2-2; 9 nucleotides agree with TRBD2. CDR1 and CDR2 (germline): LGHNA, YSLEER. The CDR3 runs 16 residues. The J segment lost 4 bases and the V segment lost 4 bases, leaving 7 bases of the junction unmatched. The CDR3 here is CASSPSAGGVTGELFF. As DNA, the CDR3 is TGCGCCAGCAGCCCTTCGGCGGGAGGGGTCACCGGGGAGCTGTTTTTT.

This chain uses TRBV12-3 or TRBV12-4 with TRBJ2-1; no clear D. The CDR3 runs 11 residues. V was pared by 5 bases and J by 8 bases, with 7 bases between. DNA for the CDR3: TGTGCCAGCAGTATCCTTGATGAGCAGTTCTTC. It encodes CASSILDEQFF.

The rearrangement links TRBV7-2 to TRBJ2-7; 8 nucleotides agree with TRBD2. CDR3 length: 17 residues. V was clipped by 5 bases and J by 4 bases; unmatched bases: 16. The germline CDR1 and CDR2 sequences are SGHTA and FQGNSA. CDR3 protein: CASSAGPSGSGSYEQYF. CDR3 bases: TGTGCCAGCAGCGCCGGCCCCAGCGGGAGTGGTTCTTACGAGCAGTACTTC. Complete variable domain (other parts from reference TRBV7-2 and TRBJ2-7): GAGVSQSPSNKVTEKGKDVELRCDPISGHTALYWYRQSLGQGLEFLIYFQGNSAPDKSGLPSDRFSAERTGGSVSTLTIQRTQQEDSAVYLCASSAGPSGSGSYEQYFGPGTRLTVT.

This clonotype has a handful of counts. V is TRBV5-1 and J is TRBJ1-3; possibly TRBD1 for D (5 bases). The germline V and J ends were trimmed by 0 bases and 4 bases, with 11 bases remaining between them. CDR1 is SGHRS and CDR2 is YFSETQ in the germline V gene. This CDR3 is built from 15 residues. CDR3 sequence reads: CASSLAMGRGNTIYF. For the CDR3, the DNA is TGCGCCAGCAGCTTGGCCATGGGGCGCGGAAACACCATATATTTT.

This clonotype was seen more than once but under ten times. The CDR3 region is CASSSIRGGSYNEQFF. The CDR3 nucleotides read TGTGCCAGCAGCTCAATCCGGGGGGGCTCCTACAATGAGCAGTTCTTC. The chain links TRBV11-2 to TRBJ2-1, with 8 bases lining up with TRBD2. Germline assignment: CDR1 SGHAT and CDR2 FQNNGV. This CDR3 has 16 residues. V lost 4 bases and J lost 0; bases outside the gene matches: 5.

A few counts support this clonotype. This chain connects TRBV7-9 to TRBJ1-2; TRBD1 matches 7 bases. Germline lookup yields CDR1 SEHNR and CDR2 FQNEAQ (reference sequence). This CDR3 has 11 amino acids. In nucleotides, the CDR3 is TGTGCTAGCGAGGGGGCTCAAGGCTACACCTTC. Protein: CASEGAQGYTF.

The J gene is TRBJ1-5, the V gene TRBV12-5, with D possibly matching TRBD1 (6 bases). The CDR3 is 15 residues long. The V gene lost 1 base and the J gene lost 4 bases, with 11 bases spanning the gap. Germline V gene lookup returns CDR1 LGHNT and CDR2 FRNRAP. The CDR3 reads CASGLAGQINQPQHF. CDR3 sequence (DNA): TGTGCTAGTGGTTTGGCCGGACAGATAAATCAGCCCCAGCATTTT.

This clonotype came up a few times. The V and J genes are TRBV20-1 and TRBJ1-1; no definite D call. The CDR3 covers 12 residues. The V and J ends lost 1 base and 3 bases respectively, with 6 bases between them. Germline V CDR1 and CDR2: DFQATT, SNEGSKA (reference sequence). CDR3 protein: CSARGWDTEAFF. In DNA form, the CDR3 reads TGCAGTGCTAGAGGGTGGGACACTGAAGCTTTCTTT.

The sample holds a few counts of this clonotype. The chain couples TRBV29-1 to TRBJ2-1; TRBD2 agrees at 8 bases. The CDR3 runs to 17 residues. Germline values: CDR1 SQVTM, CDR2 ANQGSEA. V shed 6 bases and J 9 bases; nucleotides not matched to a gene: 22. This CDR3 is CSVGSSRTSPFGGEQFF. The CDR3 coding sequence is TGCAGCGTGGGGTCGAGCAGGACTAGCCCCTTTGGGGGTGAGCAGTTCTTC.

There are many counts of this clonotype. This chain links TRBV24-1 with TRBJ2-3; 10 nucleotides agree with TRBD2. This CDR3 region has 16 residues. The V gene end was trimmed by 3 bases and the J gene end by 3 bases; junction bases not matched to a gene: 5. Germline CDR1 is KGHDR and CDR2 is SFDVKD. In DNA form, the CDR3 reads TGTGCCACCAGTGATGGACTAGCGGTAGGGACAGATACGCAGTATTTT. This codes for CATSDGLAVGTDTQYF.

V usage is TRBV24-1 and J usage is TRBJ2-1; weak D call: TRBD2 (6 bases). Trimming left V 4 bases short and J 4 bases short, with 13 bases between. Germline V gives CDR1 KGHDR, CDR2 SFDVKD. The length of the CDR3 is 15 residues. The CDR3 DNA sequence: TGTGCCACCAGTGAAAACGGGCGGGATTACAATGAGCAGTTCTTC. Protein product: CATSENGRDYNEQFF.

In its sample, this clonotype was seen a few times. The J gene is TRBJ2-7, the V gene TRBV20-1; D gene unclear. Germline V gives CDR1 DFQATT, CDR2 SNEGSKA (reference sequence). The CDR3 is 19 residues long. Trimming pared 3 bases from V and 4 bases from J, leaving 31 bases between. The CDR3 DNA is TGCAGTGCTAGGATGGCATATTCGGCACAGTTTTCAACTACATACGAGCAGTACTTC. Translation gives CSARMAYSAQFSTTYEQYF.

The rearrangement joins TRBV6-5 to TRBJ1-3; no reliable D call. Per germline, CDR1 MNHEY and CDR2 SVGAGI. The CDR3 runs to 12 residues. Trimming stripped 5 bases from V and 7 bases from J, with 9 bases between. CDR3 DNA sequence: TGTGCCAGCAGTAGCGATACGAACACCATATATTTT. As protein: CASSSDTNTIYF.

This clonotype has a handful of counts. The chain uses TRBV7-2 and TRBJ2-3; D possibly corresponds to TRBD1 (6 bases). The CDR3 extends over 16 amino acids. Germline loops: CDR1 SGHTA, CDR2 FQGNSA. V was clipped by 1 base and J by 0 bases, with 11 bases between them. CDR3 in amino acids: CASSLVSGTSTDTQYF. CDR3 sequence (DNA): TGTGCCAGCAGCTTAGTTTCCGGGACAAGCACAGATACGCAGTATTTT.